The rows below give T cell receptor beta chains drawn from one sample of a study of T cell responses to AZD1222 COVID-19 vaccine. Profiling relied on immunoSEQ multiplex PCR, and the TCRdb table lists in-frame clones only, not all of them. This listing includes about 140,000 clones. What was sequenced was peripheral blood. These receptors all stem from an adult in good health. Each CDR3 is given with its conserved first and last residue. A D gene is named only where the DNA matches it firmly.

J | V | D | CDR3 | DNA
TRBJ2-3 | TRBV5-5 | . | CASSLGDWPTDTQYF | TGTGCCAGCAGCTTGGGGGACTGGCCCACAGATACGCAGTATTTT
TRBJ1-5 | TRBV28 | . | CASSLFNSNQPQHF | TGTGCCAGCAGTTTATTTAATAGCAATCAGCCCCAGCATTTT
TRBJ2-2 | TRBV6-5 | . | CASRGTLNTGELFF | TGTGCCAGCCGCGGGACTCTTAACACCGGGGAGCTGTTTTTT
TRBJ1-1 | TRBV5-4 | . | CASSSMTESFEAFF | TGTGCCAGCAGCTCGATGACGGAGAGTTTTGAAGCTTTCTTT
TRBJ1-2 | TRBV3-1/TRBV3-2 | . | CASSQDFVGGVRVNYGYTF | TGTGCCAGCAGCCAAGATTTTGTAGGAGGGGTCCGCGTTAACTATGGCTACACCTTC
TRBJ2-2 | TRBV7-7 | . | CASSLRITGELFF | TGTGCCAGCAGCCTCAGGATAACCGGGGAGCTGTTTTTT
TRBJ1-1 | TRBV18 | . | CASSPRGGYTEAFF | TGTGCCAGCTCACCGCGCGGGGGCTACACTGAAGCTTTCTTT
TRBJ2-1 | TRBV6-4 | TRBD2 | CASSARWGGNEQFF | TGTGCCAGCAGTGCCAGATGGGGGGGCAATGAGCAGTTCTTC
TRBJ2-3 | TRBV19 | . | CASSIRAGASTDTQYF | TGTGCCAGTAGTATTCGGGCGGGGGCGAGTACAGATACGCAGTATTTT
TRBJ2-2 | TRBV3-1/TRBV3-2 | . | CASSLGGGWNTGELFF | TGTGCCAGCAGCCTGGGGGGCGGGTGGAACACCGGGGAGCTGTTTTTT
TRBJ1-4 | TRBV5-1 | . | CASSLQTTNEKLFF | TGCGCCAGCAGCTTACAGACAACTAATGAAAAACTGTTTTTT
TRBJ2-7 | TRBV30 | TRBD1 | CAWRRRQGVKGEQYF | TGTGCCTGGCGGCGACGACAGGGCGTCAAGGGCGAGCAGTACTTC
TRBJ1-3 | TRBV11-2 | . | CATSRGGGSGNTIYF | TGTGCCACCAGCCGTGGGGGAGGGTCTGGAAACACCATATATTTT
TRBJ2-2 | TRBV5-1 | TRBD2 | CASRRGLDTGELFF | TGCGCCAGCAGGCGGGGGTTGGACACCGGGGAGCTGTTTTTT
TRBJ2-1 | TRBV7-8 | . | CASRPTPGPRMNNEQFF | TGTGCCAGCAGACCTACACCGGGACCCCGGATGAACAATGAGCAGTTCTTC
TRBJ1-5 | TRBV7-9 | TRBD1 | CASSQGDRVQPQHF | TGTGCCAGCAGCCAAGGGGACAGGGTGCAGCCCCAGCATTTT